This entry lists 10 T cell receptor beta chains sequenced from one sample in a study of blood T cell repertoires in COVID-19. Libraries were prepared by immunoSEQ multiplex PCR; TCRdb keeps only in-frame clonotypes and omits some of them. In the table there are about 240,000 clones, about 89% of which are singletons. Specimen: PBMCs or T cells enriched from blood (not recorded which). All receptors come from a woman aged 30 to 39 who had recovered from COVID-19.

The chain is built from TRBV5-6 and TRBJ2-3; 9 bases map to TRBD2. J gave up 5 bases and V 3 bases, and 7 bases lay outside the gene matches. Germline-derived CDR1 and CDR2 are SGHDT and YYEEEE. There are 15 residues in the CDR3. DNA for the CDR3: TGTGCCAGCAGCTGGAGCGGGGGGAGGGAAGATACGCAGTATTTT. Translation: CASSWSGGREDTQYF. Drawing the rest from reference TRBV5-6 and TRBJ2-3, the complete variable domain is DAGVTQSPTHLIKTRGQQVTLRCSPKSGHDTVSWYQQALGQGPQFIFQYYEEEERQRGNFPDRFSGHQFPNYSSELNVNALLLGDSALYLCASSWSGGREDTQYFGPGTRLTVL.

The genes are TRBV18 and TRBJ2-6; 7 bases are a match to TRBD1. Trimming cost V 3 bases and J 2 bases; bases outside gene matches: 4. The CDR3 contains 16 residues. Germline V gene sequence: CDR1 KGHSH, CDR2 LQKENI. CDR3 loop: CASSPLQGTGANVLTF. DNA for the CDR3: TGTGCCAGCTCACCTTTACAGGGGACTGGGGCCAACGTCCTGACTTTC.

V gene TRBV28 combines with J gene TRBJ1-4; D might be TRBD1 (6 bases). This CDR3 spans 15 amino acids. The V and J ends lost 4 bases and 6 bases respectively, with 15 bases between them. In germline, CDR1 is MDHEN, CDR2 SYDVKM. CDR3: CASSSPQGIYEKLFF. The CDR3 nucleotides read TGTGCCAGCAGTTCCCCGCAGGGGATCTATGAAAAACTGTTTTTT.

The CDR3 spells CASSQVSGGHNYGYTF. DNA for the CDR3: TGTGCCAGCAGCCAAGTCTCAGGGGGACATAACTATGGCTACACCTTC. The chain couples TRBV3-1 (or the pseudogene TRBV3-2) to TRBJ1-2; 7 bases are shared with TRBD1. The ends lost 1 base at V and 1 base at J; junction bases unmatched: 6. Germline V gives CDR1 LGHDT, CDR2 YNNKEL (reference sequence). CDR3 length: 16 residues.

The V and J genes are TRBV6-5 and TRBJ1-1; TRBD1 aligns across 8 bases. V lost 6 bases to trimming and J lost 10 bases; unmatched junction nucleotides: 7. The germline V gene encodes CDR1 MNHEY and CDR2 SVGAGI. CDR3 length: 12 residues. The chain's CDR3 is CASRQDRAVAFF. For the CDR3, the DNA is TGTGCCAGCAGACAGGACAGGGCGGTAGCTTTCTTT.

This chain links TRBV11-3 with TRBJ1-2, with D perhaps matching TRBD1 (6 bases). V lost 5 bases and J lost 2, with 15 bases in between. Germline V gene sequence: CDR1 SGHNT, CDR2 YENEEA. The CDR3 is 15 amino acids. CDR3 region: CASSPRTASNYGYTF. The CDR3 DNA is TGTGCCAGCAGCCCAAGGACAGCTTCGAACTATGGCTACACCTTC.

The rearrangement links TRBV6-2 or TRBV6-3 to TRBJ2-1; 9 bases align to TRBD2. This CDR3 region has 19 residues. Germline V gene lookup returns CDR1 MNHEY and CDR2 SVGEGT. V trimming: 3 bases; J trimming: 3 bases; junction bases outside the gene matches: 15. Here the CDR3 reads CASSYPAGGPNVYYNEQFF. The CDR3 DNA follows: TGTGCCAGCAGTTATCCGGCGGGAGGGCCCAATGTATACTACAATGAGCAGTTCTTC.

The chain has TRBV23-1 and TRBJ1-2, with 7 bases lining up with TRBD1. TRBV23-1 is given ORF status, its function remaining uncertain. CDR3 length equals 15 residues. V shed 6 bases, J shed 4 bases, and the junction held 11 bases outside the gene matches. The CDR3 sequence: CASSPYRGALYGYTF. CDR3 nucleotides: TGCGCCAGCAGCCCCTACAGGGGAGCCCTCTATGGCTACACCTTC.

This sequence joins TRBV7-6 and TRBJ2-1; D possibly corresponds to TRBD2 (5 bases). The V end was cut by 0 bases, the J end by 3 bases, with 9 bases between. CDR1 and CDR2 (germline): SGHVS, FNYEAQ. The CDR3 runs to 15 residues. CDR3 sequence: CASSLAVGLYNEQFF. For the CDR3, the DNA is TGTGCCAGCAGCTTAGCGGTTGGACTCTACAATGAGCAGTTCTTC. The full variable domain, in which reference TRBV7-6 and TRBJ2-1 provide the parts outside the CDR3, is GAGVSQSPRYKVTKRGQDVALRCDPISGHVSLYWYRQALGQGPEFLTYFNYEAQQDKSGLPNDRFSAERPEGSISTLTIQRTEQRDSAMYRCASSLAVGLYNEQFFGPGTRLTVL.

This chain connects TRBV7-9 to TRBJ2-2, with 7 bases matching TRBD1. With V trimmed by 4 bases and J by 5 bases, 4 bases remained unmatched. CDR3 size: 14 residues. The germline gives CDR1 SEHNR, CDR2 FQNEAQ (reference sequence). The CDR3 reads CASSYGQATGELFF. CDR3 DNA sequence: TGTGCCAGCAGCTATGGACAGGCTACCGGGGAGCTGTTTTTT.